This passage covers 24 T cell receptor beta chains from one sample sequenced in a study of blood T cell repertoires in COVID-19. Measured with immunoSEQ multiplex PCR; TCRdb has only the in-frame clones, and not every one. The sample lists about 97,000 clones, approximately 87% occurring once. Sequenced material: peripheral blood. These receptors were collected from a human donor in a cohort sampled during active COVID-19.

V gene TRBV3-1 (or the pseudogene TRBV3-2) combines with J gene TRBJ2-5; tentatively, D is TRBD2 (5 bases). CDR1 LGHDT and CDR2 YNNKEL come from the germline V gene (reference sequence). V was cut by 8 bases and J by 4 bases, with 11 bases left in between. This CDR3 is 12 amino acids long. CDR3 sequence (DNA): TGTGCCAGCGCGGGCGCGGGAGAGACCCAGTACTTC. Translating it yields CASAGAGETQYF.

The chain combines TRBV28 with TRBJ2-7; 10 positions match TRBD2. Trimming removed 6 bases from V and 6 bases from J; junction bases left unmatched: 5. Germline CDR1 is MDHEN and CDR2 is SYDVKM. This CDR3 has 13 amino acids. CDR3 protein: CASRISGRREQYF. CDR3 nucleotides: TGTGCCAGCAGAATTAGCGGGAGGCGCGAGCAGTACTTC.

The J gene is TRBJ2-7, the V gene TRBV29-1; D uncertain. This CDR3 comprises 12 residues. CDR1 and CDR2 (germline): SQVTM, ANQGSEA. The V gene lost 3 bases and the J gene lost 2 bases, with 8 bases spanning the gap. The CDR3: CSVDGGAYEQYF. CDR3 bases: TGCAGCGTTGATGGCGGAGCCTACGAGCAGTACTTC.

V is TRBV10-2 and J is TRBJ2-7; 7 nucleotides agree with TRBD2. The germline gives CDR1 WSHSY, CDR2 SAAADI. V lost 7 bases to trimming and J lost 5 bases; unmatched junction nucleotides: 17. This CDR3 comprises 16 residues. The CDR3 DNA is TGCGCCAGCACTTCGAACACGGGAGGTCTCGTCCACGAGCAGTACTTC. Residues: CASTSNTGGLVHEQYF.

The V gene is TRBV3-1 (or the pseudogene TRBV3-2), the J gene TRBJ1-2; no reliable D call. The CDR3 runs 14 residues. CDR1 LGHDT and CDR2 YNNKEL come from the germline V gene (reference sequence). Trimming took off 2 bases at V and 6 bases at J, with 13 bases between the two ends. CDR3 coding DNA: TGTGCCAGCAGCCAACCGGAGCCACTGCATGGCTACACCTTC. This translates into CASSQPEPLHGYTF.

This chain links TRBV7-2 with TRBJ2-7; 13 positions match TRBD2. The CDR3 consists of 14 residues. Germline CDR1 is SGHTA and CDR2 is FQGNSA. V lost 3 bases and J lost 9; bases outside the gene matches: 5. CDR3 residues: CASSFGLAGAAQYF. Written as DNA, the CDR3 is TGTGCCAGCAGCTTCGGACTAGCGGGAGCGGCGCAGTACTTC.

This chain joins TRBV19 and TRBJ2-7; D is possibly TRBD2 (5 bases). The CDR3 length is 15 residues. V lost 4 bases and J lost 2, with 15 bases in between. The germline V gene encodes CDR1 LNHDA and CDR2 SQIVND (reference sequence). DNA of the CDR3: TGTGCCAGTAGTAATGAGCGCGGGTTCGCCTACGAGCAGTACTTC. As protein: CASSNERGFAYEQYF.

J is TRBJ2-7 and V is TRBV27; 8 positions agree with TRBD1. The ends lost 3 bases at V and 6 bases at J; junction bases unmatched: 4. Per germline, CDR1 MNHEY and CDR2 SMNVEV (reference sequence). The CDR3 is 13 residues long. CDR3 nucleotide sequence: TGTGCCAGCAGTTTGGACAGGGCTAGCGAGCAGTACTTC. It specifies CASSLDRASEQYF.

The chain employs TRBV28 and TRBJ1-4; TRBD1 aligns across 8 bases. The CDR3 totals 16 residues. Losses at the gene ends were 4 bases for V and 1 base for J; bases not matched to a gene: 5. Looked up from germline, CDR1 is MDHEN and CDR2 is SYDVKM. CDR3: CASSSNGQGTNEKLFF. DNA for the CDR3: TGTGCCAGCAGTTCAAACGGACAGGGAACTAATGAAAAACTGTTTTTT.

The CDR3 sequence is CASSRRDTQGEQYF. Written as DNA, the CDR3 is TGTGCCAGCAGTCGCCGGGACACCCAGGGAGAGCAGTACTTC. The chain is built from TRBV6-5 and TRBJ2-7, with D possibly matching TRBD1 (6 bases). Trimming left V 5 bases short and J 7 bases short, with 18 bases between. The CDR3 is 14 amino acids. CDR1 and CDR2 (germline): MNHEY, SVGAGI.

The rearrangement joins TRBV19 to TRBJ2-3; 7 bases align to TRBD2. The CDR3 length is 15 residues. V was clipped by 7 bases and J by 5 bases; unmatched bases: 12. Germline V gene data show CDR1 as LNHDA and CDR2 as SQIVND (reference sequence). The CDR3 reads CASTFGGSDKDTQYF. The DNA for the CDR3 is TGTGCCAGTACCTTCGGGGGGAGCGACAAAGATACGCAGTATTTT. Supplemented by reference TRBV19 and TRBJ2-3, the full variable domain reads DGGITQSPKYLFRKEGQNVTLSCEQNLNHDAMYWYRQDPGQGLRLIYYSQIVNDFQKGDIAEGYSVSREKKESFPLTVTSAQKNPTAFYLCASTFGGSDKDTQYFGPGTRLTVL.

The V and J genes are TRBV28 and TRBJ2-3; 8 positions agree with TRBD1. The germline V gene has CDR1 MDHEN and CDR2 SYDVKM. The CDR3 extends over 15 amino acids. Trimming at V came to 6 bases and at J to 8 bases, leaving 13 bases not matched to a gene. The CDR3 DNA is TGTGCCAGCAGCCGACCGGGACAGGCGGTGGGTACGCAGTATTTT. Translation: CASSRPGQAVGTQYF. The variable domain in full, with the rest retrieved from reference TRBV28 and TRBJ2-3, is DVKVTQSSRYLVKRTGEKVFLECVQDMDHENMFWYRQDPGLGLRLIYFSYDVKMKEKGDIPEGYSVSREKKERFSLILESASTNQTSMYLCASSRPGQAVGTQYFGPGTRLTVL.

The rearrangement uses TRBV5-1 and TRBJ2-3, with D maybe TRBD2 (7 bases). Germline CDR1 is SGHRS and CDR2 is YFSETQ. The CDR3 loop spans 20 amino acids. Trimming left V 5 bases short and J 4 bases short, with 32 bases between. CDR3 protein: CASSYPASPPPGGQADTQYF. The CDR3 DNA is TGCGCCAGCAGTTATCCTGCATCCCCCCCACCCGGGGGGCAGGCAGATACGCAGTATTTT.

This clone was seen at least ten times. The chain is built from TRBV7-8 and TRBJ1-5; TRBD1 aligns across 9 bases. V dropped 1 base and J dropped 5; count of bases not matched to a gene: 9. This CDR3 has 17 amino acids. Germline V lookup: CDR1 SGHVS, CDR2 FQNEAQ. The CDR3 sequence: CASSLVLTGGKDQPQHF. The DNA for the CDR3 is TGTGCCAGCAGCTTAGTTCTAACAGGGGGCAAGGATCAGCCCCAGCATTTT.

The chain uses TRBV5-1 and TRBJ2-1; TRBD2 matches at 16 bases. With 5 bases clipped from V and 6 bases from J, the junction kept 5 bases outside the gene matches. The CDR3 has 16 residues. Per the germline V gene, CDR1 is SGHRS and CDR2 is YFSETQ. CDR3 nucleotide sequence: TGCGCCAGCAGGTCCGGGACTAGCGGGAGGGGCAATGAGCAGTTCTTC. It specifies CASRSGTSGRGNEQFF. The whole variable domain, filled in from reference TRBV5-1 and TRBJ2-1, reads KAGVTQTPRYLIKTRGQQVTLSCSPISGHRSVSWYQQTPGQGLQFLFEYFSETQRNKGNFPGRFSGRQFSNSRSEMNVSTLELGDSALYLCASRSGTSGRGNEQFFGPGTRLTVL.

The chain recombines TRBV28 with TRBJ1-5; 7 bases are shared with TRBD1. Looked up from germline, CDR1 is MDHEN and CDR2 is SYDVKM. This CDR3 comprises 17 residues. The V gene end was trimmed by 4 bases and the J gene end by 11 bases; junction bases not matched to a gene: 20. For the CDR3, the DNA is TGTGCCAGCAGTTCAGATAAGAAGGGGACAGCCCTCAGTACCCAGCATTTT. Amino acids: CASSSDKKGTALSTQHF.

The chain couples TRBV6-6 to TRBJ2-1; D gene unclear. The V gene lost 6 bases and the J gene lost 8 bases, with 14 bases spanning the gap. The CDR3 extends over 13 amino acids. Per the germline V gene, CDR1 is MNHNY and CDR2 is SVGAGI (reference sequence). The CDR3 sequence is CASSLNLGDEQFF. CDR3 DNA sequence: TGTGCCAGCAGCCTAAACCTAGGTGATGAGCAGTTCTTC.

The rearrangement joins TRBV6-2 or TRBV6-3 to TRBJ2-7, with no clear D. V was cut by 6 bases and J by 2 bases, with 11 bases left in between. Looked up from germline, CDR1 is MNHEY and CDR2 is SVGEGT. CDR3 length: 13 amino acids. CDR3 loop: CASSLPLTYEQYF. CDR3 bases: TGTGCCAGCAGCCTCCCTCTTACCTACGAGCAGTACTTC.

The chain uses TRBV6-1 and TRBJ1-2; tentatively, D is TRBD1 (5 bases). CDR3 length: 14 residues. Trimming cost V 2 bases and J 2 bases, with 9 bases left between them. Germline V lookup: CDR1 MNHNS, CDR2 SASEGT. The DNA for the CDR3 is TGTGCCAGCAGTGAAAGGGGCGCGAACTATGGCTACACCTTC. Translated, it gives CASSERGANYGYTF.

This clone was counted once. The chain uses TRBV5-4 and TRBJ2-7; TRBD1 matches at 10 bases. Per the germline V gene, CDR1 is SGHNT and CDR2 is YYREEE (reference sequence). The CDR3 has 14 amino acids. V trimming: 2 bases; J trimming: 6 bases; junction bases outside the gene matches: 5. The CDR3 sequence is CASSFDRGLGEQYF. The CDR3 nucleotides are TGTGCCAGCAGCTTTGACAGGGGGCTTGGCGAGCAGTACTTC.

The rearrangement links TRBV5-6 to TRBJ2-7; 7 nucleotides align to TRBD2. This CDR3 comprises 17 residues. J lost 2 bases, V lost 4 bases, and 15 bases had no gene match. Germline CDR1 SGHDT, CDR2 YYEEEE. CDR3 sequence: CASSVWSTRDYTYEQYF. The CDR3, as DNA: TGTGCCAGCAGCGTCTGGAGTACCAGGGACTATACCTACGAGCAGTACTTC.

The J gene is TRBJ2-3, the V gene TRBV9, with TRBD2 as a possible D gene (5 bases). The germline V gene has CDR1 SGDLS and CDR2 YYNGEE. This CDR3 has 15 amino acids. Deletions cut 0 bases from V and 0 bases from J, with 8 bases between. CDR3 DNA: TGTGCCAGCAGCGTAGCCCTAGCTAGCACAGATACGCAGTATTTT. Protein: CASSVALASTDTQYF.

Here the CDR3 reads CASSLDAGAKTQYF. In DNA, the CDR3 is TGTGCCAGCAGCTTAGATGCGGGAGCAAAGACCCAGTACTTC. The chain employs TRBV7-2 and TRBJ2-5, with 7 bases aligning to TRBD2. The trim removed 1 base at V and 6 bases at J, leaving 5 bases unmatched. Looked up from germline, CDR1 is SGHTA and CDR2 is FQGNSA. The length of the CDR3 is 14 residues.

The rearrangement joins TRBV27 to TRBJ1-2, with 10 bases fitting TRBD1. The germline V gene has CDR1 MNHEY and CDR2 SMNVEV (reference sequence). This CDR3 region has 15 residues. V trimming: 6 bases; J trimming: 6 bases; junction bases outside the gene matches: 10. The CDR3 DNA is TGTGCCAGCAGCCGGGCGGGACAGGGGATCAATGGCTACACCTTC. It translates to CASSRAGQGINGYTF.